These 5 T cell receptor beta chains came from one sample sequenced in a study of blood T cell repertoires in COVID-19. The assay was immunoSEQ multiplex PCR, and TCRdb's table has in-frame clones only and misses some. The table records 200,000 to 250,000 clones, around 88% of them present only once. Sequenced input: peripheral blood. All receptors derive from a man older than 75 with acute or convalescent COVID-19.

This chain connects TRBV20-1 to TRBJ2-5; D call uncertain. Per the germline V gene, CDR1 is DFQATT and CDR2 is SNEGSKA (reference sequence). V lost 0 bases and J lost 5, with 4 bases in between. CDR3 length: 11 amino acids. The CDR3 sequence is CSARDSETQYF. The CDR3 region has the DNA TGCAGTGCTAGAGATTCGGAGACCCAGTACTTC.

This chain uses TRBV15 with TRBJ1-3; D uncertain. Germline V gives CDR1 LNHNV, CDR2 YYDKDF (reference sequence). With 0 bases removed from V and 2 bases from J, the gap between germline ends came to 11 bases. CDR3 length equals 16 residues. This CDR3 is CATSRDRHVAGNTIYF. For the CDR3, the DNA is TGTGCCACCAGCAGAGATCGCCACGTAGCTGGAAACACCATATATTTT.

The chain couples TRBV9 to TRBJ1-1; tentatively, D is TRBD1 (6 bases). The CDR3 has 14 amino acids. CDR1 SGDLS and CDR2 YYNGEE come from the germline V gene. V gave up 3 bases and J gave up 4 bases, with 13 bases separating them. CDR3 loop: CASSAEPDSTEAFF. CDR3 DNA sequence: TGTGCCAGCAGCGCCGAACCGGACAGCACTGAAGCTTTCTTT.

This chain connects TRBV19 to TRBJ1-1; 11 nucleotides align to TRBD1. CDR3 size: 15 residues. J was trimmed by 3 bases and V by 3 bases; bases with no gene match: 3. Germline-derived CDR1 and CDR2 are LNHDA and SQIVND (reference sequence). As DNA, the CDR3 is TGTGCCAGTAGTATGGACAGGGGGCGAGACACTGAAGCTTTCTTT. Protein product: CASSMDRGRDTEAFF. The variable domain in full, with the rest retrieved from reference TRBV19 and TRBJ1-1, is DGGITQSPKYLFRKEGQNVTLSCEQNLNHDAMYWYRQDPGQGLRLIYYSQIVNDFQKGDIAEGYSVSREKKESFPLTVTSAQKNPTAFYLCASSMDRGRDTEAFFGQGTRLTVV.

The chain has TRBV19 and TRBJ1-2; TRBD1 agrees at 8 bases. Germline CDR1 is LNHDA and CDR2 is SQIVND (reference sequence). J lost 6 bases, V lost 3 bases, and 6 bases had no gene match. The CDR3 has 14 amino acids. This CDR3 is CASSMNRGSDGYTF. In DNA form, the CDR3 reads TGTGCCAGTAGTATGAACAGGGGGAGCGATGGCTACACCTTC. The variable domain in full, with the rest retrieved from reference TRBV19 and TRBJ1-2, is DGGITQSPKYLFRKEGQNVTLSCEQNLNHDAMYWYRQDPGQGLRLIYYSQIVNDFQKGDIAEGYSVSREKKESFPLTVTSAQKNPTAFYLCASSMNRGSDGYTFGSGTRLTVV.